This TCR beta chain derives from a study of blood T cell repertoires in COVID-19. Profiled with immunoSEQ multiplex PCR; TCRdb holds only in-frame clones, not every one. The table has about 60,000 clones, 85% to 90% seen once. The V and J ends lost 0 bases and 4 bases respectively, with 10 bases between them. The CDR3 is made up of 14 amino acids. Germline CDR1 SGHNT, CDR2 YYREEE (reference sequence). This rearrangement joins TRBV5-4 to TRBJ1-2; D is perhaps TRBD1 (5 bases). This clonotype originated in a man aged 60 to 75 with acute or convalescent COVID-19. Specimen: peripheral blood. The chain's CDR3 is CASSLAGGGYGYTF. CDR3 nucleotides: TGTGCCAGCAGCTTGGCCGGGGGGGGCTATGGCTACACCTTC. The variable domain in full, with the rest retrieved from reference TRBV5-4 and TRBJ1-2, is ETGVTQSPTHLIKTRGQQVTLRCSSQSGHNTVSWYQQALGQGPQFIFQYYREEENGRGNFPPRFSGLQFPNYSSELNVNALELDDSALYLCASSLAGGGYGYTFGSGTRLTVV.